The present entry profiles one T cell receptor (beta chain) with its context. What it binds is unknown. This specimen belongs to a study of cytomegalovirus exposure and HLA in healthy donors. The overall study: The Caucasian-associated ancestry cluster contained 81% of the 300 to 400 genotyped donors.

PCR employed 60 Vbeta and 13 Jbeta primers. Authors' data handling: About 9.9 million of the roughly 80 million unique TCR beta chains counted in a later analysis were shared. Assay: immunoSEQ multiplex PCR; the TCRdb copy retains only in-frame clones and omits some. The V and J calls and clone size come from that table; D and trimming were worked out from the DNA. This table has hundreds of thousands of clones, 75% to 80% appearing once. General study findings and limits: A later analysis linked around 15,000 TCR beta sequences to HLA alleles at 0.05 false discovery rate.

Germline CDR1 SGHTS, CDR2 YDEGEE. Unmatched junction bases numbered 7, after V lost 4 bases and J lost 0 bases. The CDR3 has 18 amino acids. J is TRBJ2-7 and V is TRBV5-8; TRBD2 matches at 16 bases. The TCR sequence derives from a man aged 18 to 29 in good health and CMV-seronegative. The sequenced material came from PBMCs. The CDR3 DNA reads TGTGCCAGCAGCCGGGGACTAGCGGGAGGGTCTAGCTCCTACGAGCAGTACTTC. Encoded protein: CASSRGLAGGSSSYEQYF.